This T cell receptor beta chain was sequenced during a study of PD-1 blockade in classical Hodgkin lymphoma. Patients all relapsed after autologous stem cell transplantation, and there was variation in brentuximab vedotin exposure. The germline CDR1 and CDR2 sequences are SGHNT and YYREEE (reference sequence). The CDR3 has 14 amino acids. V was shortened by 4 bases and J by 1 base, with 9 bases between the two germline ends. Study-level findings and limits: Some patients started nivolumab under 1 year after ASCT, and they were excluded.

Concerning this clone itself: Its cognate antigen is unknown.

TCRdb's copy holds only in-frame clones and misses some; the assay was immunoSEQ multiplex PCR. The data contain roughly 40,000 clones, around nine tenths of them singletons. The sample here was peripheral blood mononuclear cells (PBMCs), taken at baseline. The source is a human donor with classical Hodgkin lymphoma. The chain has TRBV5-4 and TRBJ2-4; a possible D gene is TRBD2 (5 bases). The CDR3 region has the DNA TGTGCCAGCAGCCCGGACTTGGCCAAAAACATTCAGTACTTC. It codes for CASSPDLAKNIQYF.